One and the same sample provided the 20 T cell receptor beta chains below, sequenced in a study of beta chain features in type 1 diabetes. Whole-study findings and limits: Type 1 diabetes patients showed a moderate but significant shortening of TCRB CDR3s in all four CD4+ subsets.

These receptors have no identified antigens. The study reverse transcribed the entire isolated RNA, so it sequenced expressed TCRB transcripts. Only in-frame clones appear in the TCRdb table, and some are missing; sequencing was by immunoSEQ multiplex PCR. The sample contains some 240,000 clones, roughly 17% of which appear only once. The sequencing sample was made of naive CD4+ T cells from blood. Receptor source: a man aged 25 to 40 with type 1 diabetes.

This clone was recorded a few times. V and J are TRBV9 and TRBJ2-3, with D hard to call. CDR3 size: 15 residues. Germline V gene data show CDR1 as SGDLS and CDR2 as YYNGEE. The germline V and J ends were trimmed by 0 bases and 1 base, with 9 bases remaining between them. The CDR3: CASSVGVAGTDTQYF. CDR3 nucleotide sequence: TGTGCCAGCAGCGTAGGAGTGGCTGGCACAGATACGCAGTATTTT.

In this sample, this clone turned up a few times. The chain combines TRBV10-1 with TRBJ2-1; TRBD2 agrees at 9 bases. The CDR3 is 16 amino acids. V shed 8 bases, J shed 2 bases, and the junction held 10 bases outside the gene matches. CDR1 WNHNN and CDR2 SYGVQD come from the germline V gene (reference sequence). The CDR3 bases are TGCGCCAGCGCCATACATCCTAGCGGGACCTACAATGAGCAGTTCTTC. It translates to CASAIHPSGTYNEQFF.

This clone turned up a few times. The rearrangement uses TRBV30 and TRBJ1-1; D call uncertain. The CDR3 runs 18 residues. Trimming pared 0 bases from V and 0 bases from J, leaving 20 bases between. Per germline, CDR1 GTSNPN and CDR2 SVGIG (reference sequence). The CDR3 reads CAWSVGRGSGSMNTEAFF. The CDR3, as DNA: TGTGCCTGGAGTGTCGGTCGCGGCAGCGGGTCCATGAACACTGAAGCTTTCTTT.

The chain uses TRBV30 and TRBJ2-7; 8 bases line up with TRBD2. Germline-derived CDR1 and CDR2 are GTSNPN and SVGIG (reference sequence). The CDR3 extends over 13 amino acids. J was trimmed by 5 bases and V by 5 bases; bases with no gene match: 8. CDR3 residues: CAWLAGSGHEQYF. The CDR3 DNA follows: TGTGCCTGGTTAGCGGGAAGTGGGCACGAGCAGTACTTC.

This clone occurred a few times. The V gene is TRBV9, the J gene TRBJ2-5; D is ambiguous. V lost 4 bases and J lost 0, with 7 bases in between. The CDR3 length is 13 residues. In germline, CDR1 is SGDLS, CDR2 YYNGEE. CDR3 bases: TGTGCCAGCAGCCCCCGGGACCAAGAGACCCAGTACTTC. Protein: CASSPRDQETQYF.

The chain has TRBV6-1 and TRBJ2-3, with 7 positions matching TRBD2. The CDR3 consists of 14 residues. The ends lost 7 bases at V and 0 bases at J; junction bases unmatched: 4. In germline, CDR1 is MNHNS, CDR2 SASEGT. The CDR3 here is CASKIAGSTDTQYF. The DNA for the CDR3 is TGTGCCAGCAAGATAGCGGGCAGCACAGATACGCAGTATTTT.

This clone showed up just a few times. The chain employs TRBV27 and TRBJ2-5, with TRBD2 matching 10 bases. V shed 5 bases and J 5 bases; nucleotides not matched to a gene: 11. The germline V gene has CDR1 MNHEY and CDR2 SMNVEV (reference sequence). The CDR3 is 16 amino acids. CDR3 in amino acids: CASSKRRLAGSETQYF. The CDR3 DNA is TGTGCCAGCAGTAAAAGACGACTAGCGGGTAGTGAGACCCAGTACTTC.

This clone was counted a few times. The rearrangement uses TRBV6-6 and TRBJ2-5; no firm D call. This CDR3 has 11 amino acids. Germline V gives CDR1 MNHNY, CDR2 SVGAGI (reference sequence). V was trimmed by 8 bases and J by 2 bases, leaving 6 bases between them. CDR3 nucleotides: TGTGCCAGCGCCTCGCAAGAGACCCAGTACTTC. Protein: CASASQETQYF.

This clone turned up a few times. V and J are TRBV9 and TRBJ1-2; 9 nucleotides line up with TRBD1. V shed 4 bases and J 4 bases; nucleotides not matched to a gene: 5. CDR3 length equals 14 residues. CDR1 and CDR2 from the germline V gene are SGDLS and YYNGEE. The chain's CDR3 is CASSPGQGIYGYTF. The CDR3 region has the DNA TGTGCCAGCAGCCCGGGACAGGGAATCTATGGCTACACCTTC.

The chain combines TRBV30 with TRBJ2-7; 11 positions match TRBD1. Germline V gene lookup returns CDR1 GTSNPN and CDR2 SVGIG (reference sequence). V lost 3 bases to trimming and J lost 0 bases; unmatched junction nucleotides: 1. The CDR3 length is 14 residues. CDR3 region: CAWRGTGGSYEQYF. The CDR3 DNA is TGTGCCTGGAGGGGGACAGGGGGCTCCTACGAGCAGTACTTC. The whole variable domain, remainder taken from reference TRBV30 and TRBJ2-7, is SQTIHQWPATLVQPVGSPLSLECTVEGTSNPNLYWYRQAAGRGLQLLFYSVGIGQISSEVPQNLSASRPQDRQFILSSKKLLLSDSGFYLCAWRGTGGSYEQYFGPGTRLTVT.

This clone was observed a few times. The V call is TRBV7-2, the J call TRBJ2-3; perhaps TRBD2 as D (6 bases). The CDR3 is 14 amino acids. The germline gives CDR1 SGHTA, CDR2 FQGNSA. The V gene lost 5 bases and the J gene lost 0 bases, with 9 bases spanning the gap. The CDR3 loop is CASSAGPSTDTQYF. The CDR3 DNA is TGTGCCAGCAGCGCGGGACCTAGCACAGATACGCAGTATTTT.

This chain uses TRBV7-9 with TRBJ2-3, with 12 bases that match TRBD2. This CDR3 has 16 residues. V lost 1 base, J lost 4 bases, and 3 bases stayed unmatched. The germline V gene encodes CDR1 SEHNR and CDR2 FQNEAQ (reference sequence). The DNA for the CDR3 is TGTGCCAGCAGCTTAGGTGGGACTAGCGGGCCAGATACGCAGTATTTT. Translation: CASSLGGTSGPDTQYF.

The chain uses TRBV15 and TRBJ2-7; tentative D call: TRBD1 (6 bases). The germline V gene encodes CDR1 LNHNV and CDR2 YYDKDF (reference sequence). The CDR3 totals 14 residues. V was pared by 1 base and J by 4 bases, with 11 bases between. The CDR3 reads CATSRAQGMYEQYF. CDR3 nucleotide sequence: TGTGCCACCAGCAGAGCGCAGGGGATGTACGAGCAGTACTTC.

This chain uses TRBV6-1 with TRBJ2-7; 7 bases are shared with TRBD1. V shed 6 bases, J shed 2 bases, and the junction held 7 bases outside the gene matches. Germline lookup yields CDR1 MNHNS and CDR2 SASEGT. This CDR3 has 14 amino acids. CDR3 sequence (DNA): TGTGCCAGCAGATATGGACAGGCGCCCTACGAGCAGTACTTC. Its translation: CASRYGQAPYEQYF.

This clone turned up a few times. The V and J genes are TRBV7-2 and TRBJ2-3; D unclear. The germline V and J ends were trimmed by 5 bases and 1 base, with 10 bases remaining between them. Germline V CDR1 and CDR2: SGHTA, FQGNSA. This CDR3 has 14 residues. The DNA for the CDR3 is TGTGCCAGCAGCACCGTAGCAGGCACAGATACGCAGTATTTT. Encoded protein: CASSTVAGTDTQYF.

This chain links TRBV7-3 with TRBJ2-2; D unclear. This CDR3 is built from 14 residues. The germline CDR1 and CDR2 sequences are SGHTA and FQGTGA. With 0 bases removed from V and 7 bases from J, the gap between germline ends came to 9 bases. This chain's CDR3 is CASSLTGLNGELFF. CDR3 in DNA: TGTGCCAGCAGCTTAACAGGGCTAAACGGGGAGCTGTTTTTT.

CDR3 DNA: TGTGCCACTGGGACGGCAAGCTCTGGGGCCAACGTCCTGACTTTC. It is translated as CATGTASSGANVLTF. J is TRBJ2-6 and V is TRBV10-3; TRBD1 or TRBD2 may be the D gene (5 bases each). From germline, CDR1 is ENHRY and CDR2 SYGVKD. The CDR3 spans 15 residues. Deletions cut 10 bases from V and 0 bases from J, with 13 bases between.

The genes are TRBV7-9 and TRBJ2-4; no clear D. This CDR3 region has 15 residues. Germline V gene data show CDR1 as SEHNR and CDR2 as FQNEAQ (reference sequence). Trimming took 5 bases from V and 0 from J, leaving 11 bases between them. DNA for the CDR3: TGTGCCAGCAGCCCCGGCGAAGTAGCCAAAAACATTCAGTACTTC. Protein: CASSPGEVAKNIQYF.

This clone was seen a few times. This chain uses TRBV9 with TRBJ2-7, with 7 bases fitting TRBD1. The CDR3 extends over 15 amino acids. Germline CDR1 is SGDLS and CDR2 is YYNGEE. Losses at the gene ends were 2 bases for V and 2 bases for J; bases not matched to a gene: 7. The CDR3 here is CASSVGTGTAYEQYF. The CDR3 DNA sequence: TGTGCCAGCAGCGTGGGAACCGGGACAGCCTACGAGCAGTACTTC.

There are a few counts of this clone. The chain couples TRBV30 to TRBJ2-3, with D unresolved. The V gene's germline CDR1 is GTSNPN and CDR2 SVGIG (reference sequence). V gave up 0 bases and J gave up 11 bases, with 15 bases separating them. The CDR3 runs 13 residues. CDR3 region: CAWSVPSSLVQYF. The CDR3 bases are TGTGCCTGGAGTGTACCCTCATCGCTGGTGCAGTATTTT.